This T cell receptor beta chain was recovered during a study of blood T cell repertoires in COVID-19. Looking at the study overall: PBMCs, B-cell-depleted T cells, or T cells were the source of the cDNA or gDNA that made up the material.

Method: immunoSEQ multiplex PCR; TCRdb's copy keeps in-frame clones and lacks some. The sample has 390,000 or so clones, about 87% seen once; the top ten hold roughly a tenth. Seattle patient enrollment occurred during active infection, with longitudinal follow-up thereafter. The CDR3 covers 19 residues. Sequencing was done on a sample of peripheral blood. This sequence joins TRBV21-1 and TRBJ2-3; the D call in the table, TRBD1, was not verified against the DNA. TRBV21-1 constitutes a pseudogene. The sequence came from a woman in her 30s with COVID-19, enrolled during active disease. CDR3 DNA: TGTGCCAGCAGCAATCCATCGGAACAAGGGGACAGGTGGGCAGATACGCAGTATTTT. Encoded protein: CASSNPSEQGDRWADTQYF.